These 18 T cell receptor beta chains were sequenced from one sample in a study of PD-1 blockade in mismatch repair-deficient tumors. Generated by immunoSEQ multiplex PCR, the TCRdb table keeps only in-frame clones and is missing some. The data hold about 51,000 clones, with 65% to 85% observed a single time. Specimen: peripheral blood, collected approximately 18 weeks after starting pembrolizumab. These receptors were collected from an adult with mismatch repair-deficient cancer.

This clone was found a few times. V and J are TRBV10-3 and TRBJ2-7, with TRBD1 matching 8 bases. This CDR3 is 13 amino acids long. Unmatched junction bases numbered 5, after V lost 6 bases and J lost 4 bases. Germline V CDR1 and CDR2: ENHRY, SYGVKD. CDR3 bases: TGTGCCATCAGCTTGGGACAGGAGTACGAGCAGTACTTC. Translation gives CAISLGQEYEQYF.

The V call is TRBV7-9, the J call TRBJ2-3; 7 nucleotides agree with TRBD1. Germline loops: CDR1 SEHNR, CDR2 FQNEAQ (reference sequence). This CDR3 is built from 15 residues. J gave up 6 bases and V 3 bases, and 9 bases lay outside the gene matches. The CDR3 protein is CASSFYRGAEDTQYF. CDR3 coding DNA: TGTGCCAGCAGCTTTTACAGGGGAGCGGAGGATACGCAGTATTTT.

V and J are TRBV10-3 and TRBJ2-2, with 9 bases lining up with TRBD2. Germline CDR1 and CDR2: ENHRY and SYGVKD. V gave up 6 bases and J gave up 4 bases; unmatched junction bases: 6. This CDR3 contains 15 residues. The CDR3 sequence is CAISGLAGFTGELFF. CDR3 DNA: TGTGCCATCAGCGGGCTAGCGGGATTCACCGGGGAGCTGTTTTTT.

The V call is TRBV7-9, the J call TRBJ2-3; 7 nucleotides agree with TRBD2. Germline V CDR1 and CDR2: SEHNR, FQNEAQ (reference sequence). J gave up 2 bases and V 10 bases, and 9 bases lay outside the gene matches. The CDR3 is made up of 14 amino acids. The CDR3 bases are TGTGCCACGGGAGCTAGCGGAAACACAGATACGCAGTATTTT. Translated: CATGASGNTDTQYF.

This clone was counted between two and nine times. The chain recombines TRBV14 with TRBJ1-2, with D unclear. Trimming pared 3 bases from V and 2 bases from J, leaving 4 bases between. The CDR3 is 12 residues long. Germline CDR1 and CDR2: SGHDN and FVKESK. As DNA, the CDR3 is TGTGCCAGCAGCCAGGGCAACTATGGCTACACCTTC. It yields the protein CASSQGNYGYTF.

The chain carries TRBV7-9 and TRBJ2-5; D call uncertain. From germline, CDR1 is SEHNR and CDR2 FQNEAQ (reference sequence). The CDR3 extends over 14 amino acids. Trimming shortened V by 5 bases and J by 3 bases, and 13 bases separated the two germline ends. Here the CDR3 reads CASSDNSPEETQYF. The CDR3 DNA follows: TGTGCCAGCAGCGACAATAGCCCCGAAGAGACCCAGTACTTC.

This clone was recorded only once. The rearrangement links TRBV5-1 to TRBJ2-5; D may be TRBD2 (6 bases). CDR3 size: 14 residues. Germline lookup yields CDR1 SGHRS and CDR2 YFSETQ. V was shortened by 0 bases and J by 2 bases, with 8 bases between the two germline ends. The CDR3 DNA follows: TGCGCCAGCAGCTTGGACGGGGGACAAGAGACCCAGTACTTC. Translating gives CASSLDGGQETQYF.

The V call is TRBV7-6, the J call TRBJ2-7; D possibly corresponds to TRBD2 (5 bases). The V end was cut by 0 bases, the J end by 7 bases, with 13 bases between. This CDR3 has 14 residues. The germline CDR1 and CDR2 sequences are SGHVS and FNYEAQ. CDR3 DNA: TGTGCCAGCAGCTTAGCGGGGAGAGTAAGGGAGCAGTACTTC. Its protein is CASSLAGRVREQYF.

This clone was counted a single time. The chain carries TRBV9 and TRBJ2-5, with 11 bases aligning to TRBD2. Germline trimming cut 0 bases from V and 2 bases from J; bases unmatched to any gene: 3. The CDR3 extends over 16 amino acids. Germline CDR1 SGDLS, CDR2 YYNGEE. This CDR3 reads CASSVGLAGTQETQYF. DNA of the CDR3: TGTGCCAGCAGCGTAGGACTAGCGGGGACGCAAGAGACCCAGTACTTC.

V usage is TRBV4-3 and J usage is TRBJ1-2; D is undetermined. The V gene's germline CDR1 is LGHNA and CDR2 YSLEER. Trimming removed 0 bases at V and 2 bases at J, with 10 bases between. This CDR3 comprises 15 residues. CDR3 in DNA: TGCGCCAGCAGCCAAGAGGGTACCCGAAACTATGGCTACACCTTC. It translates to CASSQEGTRNYGYTF.

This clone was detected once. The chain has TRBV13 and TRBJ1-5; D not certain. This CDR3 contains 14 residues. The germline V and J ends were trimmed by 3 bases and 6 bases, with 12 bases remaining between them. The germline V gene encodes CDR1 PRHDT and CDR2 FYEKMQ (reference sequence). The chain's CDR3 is CASSFGGGGQPQHF. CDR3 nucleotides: TGTGCCAGCAGCTTCGGAGGAGGTGGTCAGCCCCAGCATTTT. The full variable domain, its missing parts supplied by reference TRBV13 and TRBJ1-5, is AAGVIQSPRHLIKEKRETATLKCYPIPRHDTVYWYQQGPGQDPQFLISFYEKMQSDKGSIPDRFSAQQFSDYHSELNMSSLELGDSALYFCASSFGGGGQPQHFGDGTRLSIL.

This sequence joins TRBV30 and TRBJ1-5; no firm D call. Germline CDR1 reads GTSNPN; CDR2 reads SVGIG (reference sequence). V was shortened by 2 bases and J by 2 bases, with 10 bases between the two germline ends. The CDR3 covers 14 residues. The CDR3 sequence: CAWSKGSGNQPQHF. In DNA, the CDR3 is TGTGCCTGGAGTAAAGGGTCTGGCAATCAGCCCCAGCATTTT.

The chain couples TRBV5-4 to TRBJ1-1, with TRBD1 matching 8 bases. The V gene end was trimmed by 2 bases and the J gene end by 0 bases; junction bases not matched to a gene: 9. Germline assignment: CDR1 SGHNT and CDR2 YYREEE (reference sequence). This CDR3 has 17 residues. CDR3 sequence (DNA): TGTGCCAGCAGCTTAGGACAGGGAAGCGGTATGAACACTGAAGCTTTCTTT. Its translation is CASSLGQGSGMNTEAFF.

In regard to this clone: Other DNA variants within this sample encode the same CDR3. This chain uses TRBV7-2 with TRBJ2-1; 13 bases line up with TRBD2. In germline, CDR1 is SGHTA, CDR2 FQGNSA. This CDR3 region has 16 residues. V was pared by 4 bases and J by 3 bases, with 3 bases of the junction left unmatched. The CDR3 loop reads CASSSRTSGSYNEQFF. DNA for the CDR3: TGTGCCAGCAGCTCTAGGACTAGCGGGAGCTACAATGAGCAGTTCTTC.

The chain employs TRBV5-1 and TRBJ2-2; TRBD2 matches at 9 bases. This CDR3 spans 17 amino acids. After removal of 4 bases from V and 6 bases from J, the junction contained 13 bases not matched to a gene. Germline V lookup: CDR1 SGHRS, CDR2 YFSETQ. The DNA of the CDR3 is TGCGCCAGCAGCCGTAGGGCTAGCGGGATTAGCGCCGGGGAGCTGTTTTTT. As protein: CASSRRASGISAGELFF.

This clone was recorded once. CDR3 region: CASSARLALNTGELFF. In DNA form, the CDR3 reads TGTGCCAGCAGCGCCAGACTAGCGTTGAACACCGGGGAGCTGTTTTTT. The V and J genes are TRBV9 and TRBJ2-2; 8 nucleotides line up with TRBD2. V lost 3 bases, J lost 1 base, and 5 bases stayed unmatched. The CDR3 loop spans 16 amino acids. The germline V gene encodes CDR1 SGDLS and CDR2 YYNGEE.

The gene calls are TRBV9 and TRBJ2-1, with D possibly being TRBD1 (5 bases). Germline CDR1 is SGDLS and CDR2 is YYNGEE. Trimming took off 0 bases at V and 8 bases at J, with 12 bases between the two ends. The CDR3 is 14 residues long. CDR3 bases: TGTGCCAGCAGCGTAGTGGGCAGGGTGGATGAGCAGTTCTTC. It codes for CASSVVGRVDEQFF.

The CDR3 here is CASSSGRTYEQYF. CDR3 nucleotide sequence: TGTGCCAGCAGCTCGGGCCGCACCTACGAGCAGTACTTC. J is TRBJ2-7 and V is TRBV5-4; D gene uncertain. Trimming cost V 3 bases and J 2 bases, with 9 bases left between them. CDR3 size: 13 residues. The germline gives CDR1 SGHNT, CDR2 YYREEE (reference sequence).